Presented here are 6 T cell receptor beta chains from one specimen sequenced in a study of beta chain features in type 1 diabetes. Expressed TCRB transcripts were sequenced because the entire RNA isolate underwent reverse transcription. Sequencing used immunoSEQ multiplex PCR; TCRdb keeps in-frame clones, though not all of them. The repertoire has some 900,000 clones, roughly a sixth of them found once; the top ten carry 0.02% to 0.025%. Sequencing was carried out using naive CD4+ T cells from blood. All receptors come from a woman between 18 and 30 years old in good health.

This chain connects TRBV29-1 to TRBJ1-1, with a possible D match to TRBD1 (6 bases). Looked up from germline, CDR1 is SQVTM and CDR2 is ANQGSEA. Trimming stripped 6 bases from V and 1 base from J, with 18 bases between. This CDR3 has 15 amino acids. The CDR3 protein is CSVVTQGFWNTEAFF. CDR3 in DNA: TGCAGCGTAGTTACACAGGGTTTTTGGAACACTGAAGCTTTCTTT.

This clone came up a few times. This sequence joins TRBV7-2 and TRBJ2-1, with 9 bases that match TRBD2. The CDR3 runs to 17 residues. V shed 7 bases and J 4 bases; nucleotides not matched to a gene: 14. Germline V CDR1 and CDR2: SGHTA, FQGNSA. The DNA for the CDR3 is TGTGCCAGCAACAAATTTAGCGGGAGCGGCGGATACAATGAGCAGTTCTTC. Its translation: CASNKFSGSGGYNEQFF.

The gene calls are TRBV5-1 and TRBJ2-3, with 10 positions matching TRBD2. V lost 0 bases to trimming and J lost 5 bases; unmatched junction nucleotides: 6. The CDR3 consists of 16 residues. Germline assignment: CDR1 SGHRS and CDR2 YFSETQ. The CDR3 sequence: CASSLALAGEGDTQYF. As DNA, the CDR3 is TGCGCCAGCAGCTTGGCCCTAGCGGGAGAGGGAGATACGCAGTATTTT.

This clone occurred a few times. This chain links TRBV4-1 with TRBJ1-3; D is unclear. Trimming removed 1 base from V and 5 bases from J, with 15 bases in between. The germline V gene encodes CDR1 MGHRA and CDR2 YSYEKL. The CDR3 is made up of 16 amino acids. In DNA form, the CDR3 reads TGCGCCAGCAGCCAAGTGGGAGGGAGCAGGAGAAACACCATATATTTT. Residues: CASSQVGGSRRNTIYF.

The chain recombines TRBV11-2 with TRBJ2-3; tentatively, D is TRBD1 (5 bases). The CDR3 is 16 residues long. Germline loops: CDR1 SGHAT, CDR2 FQNNGV. The V gene lost 0 bases and the J gene lost 2 bases, with 12 bases spanning the gap. The CDR3 is CASSLEALGATDTQYF. The DNA of the CDR3 is TGTGCCAGCAGCTTAGAGGCGCTAGGGGCCACAGATACGCAGTATTTT.

Notes on this clone: The same CDR3 can be traced to other DNA sequences in this sample. V is TRBV29-1 and J is TRBJ2-3; TRBD2 agrees at 14 bases. This CDR3 is 14 amino acids long. After removal of 6 bases from V and 6 bases from J, the junction contained 5 bases not matched to a gene. Germline V gene data show CDR1 as SQVTM and CDR2 as ANQGSEA. The CDR3: CSVGTSGRSDTQYF. The CDR3 DNA sequence: TGCAGCGTGGGGACTAGCGGGAGATCGGATACGCAGTATTTT.